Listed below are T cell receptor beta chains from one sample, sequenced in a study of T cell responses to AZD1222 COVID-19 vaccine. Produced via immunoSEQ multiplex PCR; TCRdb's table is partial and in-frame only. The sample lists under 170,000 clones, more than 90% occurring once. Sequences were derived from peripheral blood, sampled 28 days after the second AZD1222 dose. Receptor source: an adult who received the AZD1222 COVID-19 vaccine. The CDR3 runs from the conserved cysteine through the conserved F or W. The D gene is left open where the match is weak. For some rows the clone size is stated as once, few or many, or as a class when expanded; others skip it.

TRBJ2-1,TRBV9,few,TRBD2,TGTGCCAGCAATTTCCTAGCGGGGGCGGGTGAGCAGTTCTTC,CASNFLAGAGEQFF
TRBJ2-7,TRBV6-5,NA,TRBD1,TGTGCCAGCAGCCCGGGGACAGGGGTCTACGAGCAGTACTTC,CASSPGTGVYEQYF
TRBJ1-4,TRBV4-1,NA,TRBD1,TGCGCCAGCAGCCAAGAGGGGGGGACAGGGAGCGAAAAACTGTTTTTT,CASSQEGGTGSEKLFF
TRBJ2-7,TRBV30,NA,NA,TGTGCCTGGACCTCGGGGCGGGGAAAGGTGCAGTACTTC,CAWTSGRGKVQYF
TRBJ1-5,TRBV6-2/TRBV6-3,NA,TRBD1,TGTGCCAGCAGCGAGTCTCCCGGGACAGTTAATCAGCCCCAGCATTTT,CASSESPGTVNQPQHF
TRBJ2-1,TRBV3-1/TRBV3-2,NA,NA,TGTGCCAGCAGCCAAGGACCAACGGAATACAATGAGCAGTTCTTC,CASSQGPTEYNEQFF
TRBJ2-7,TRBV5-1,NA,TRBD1,TGCGCCAGCAGCTCACAGGGGAATGGTAACGAGCAGTACTTC,CASSSQGNGNEQYF
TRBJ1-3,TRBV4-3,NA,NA,TGCGCCAGCAGCCCCATTAGGGGCAACACCATATATTTT,CASSPIRGNTIYF
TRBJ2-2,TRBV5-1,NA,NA,TGCGCCAGCAGCTTGGCTAGGGCGAACACCGGGGAGCTGTTTTTT,CASSLARANTGELFF
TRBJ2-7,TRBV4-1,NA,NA,TGCGCCAGCAGTGGGGGAGGGGGCTTCTCCTACGAGCAGTACTTC,CASSGGGGFSYEQYF
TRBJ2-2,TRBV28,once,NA,TGTGCCAGCAGTCCCCAGTCCACCGGGGAGCTGTTTTTT,CASSPQSTGELFF
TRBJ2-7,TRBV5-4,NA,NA,TGTGCCAGCAGTCCACAGGGCGGCGAGCAGTACTTC,CASSPQGGEQYF